This T cell receptor (beta chain) was profiled in a study of technical replicates of blood from a few donors. Using immunoSEQ multiplex PCR, the repertoire was profiled, and TCRdb retains in-frame clones only, with some absent. The table records roughly 64,000 clones, 86% of them present only once. CDR1 and CDR2 (germline): SGHVS, FNYEAQ. J was trimmed by 9 bases and V by 7 bases; bases with no gene match: 11. The CDR3 sequence is 15 residues long. Sequenced material: PBMCs. The gene calls are TRBV7-6 and TRBJ2-1; 11 positions agree with TRBD1. The sequence derives from a human donor in good health. Some clones in this sample may be carry-over from other donors' samples. CDR3 amino acids: CASIQGGQGVGEQFF. The DNA for the CDR3 is TGTGCCAGCATCCAGGGGGGACAGGGGGTTGGTGAGCAGTTCTTC.